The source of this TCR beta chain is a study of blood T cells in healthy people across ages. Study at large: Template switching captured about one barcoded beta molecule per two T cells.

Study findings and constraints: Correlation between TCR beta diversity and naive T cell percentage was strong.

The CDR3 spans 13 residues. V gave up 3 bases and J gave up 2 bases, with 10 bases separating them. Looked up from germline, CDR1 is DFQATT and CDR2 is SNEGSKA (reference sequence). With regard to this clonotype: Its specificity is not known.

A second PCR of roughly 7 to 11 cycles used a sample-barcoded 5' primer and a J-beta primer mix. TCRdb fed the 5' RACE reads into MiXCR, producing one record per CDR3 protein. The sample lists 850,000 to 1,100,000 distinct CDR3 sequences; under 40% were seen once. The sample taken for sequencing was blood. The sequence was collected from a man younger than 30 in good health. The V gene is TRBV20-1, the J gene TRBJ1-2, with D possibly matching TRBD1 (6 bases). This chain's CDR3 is CSASSGQNYGYTF. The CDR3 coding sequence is TGCAGTGCTAGTAGTGGACAGAACTATGGCTACACCTTC.